The rows below give T cell receptor beta chains drawn from one sample of a study of T cells after yellow fever vaccination. TCRdb reanalysed the 5' RACE reads using MiXCR and keeps one entry per CDR3 protein. The table has 100,000 to 150,000 distinct CDR3 sequences, about 8.8% seen once. Sequencing was performed on CD8+ T cells sorted from PBMCs, taken on the day of the yellow fever booster vaccination. The source of these receptors is a man between 18 and 29 years old who received the YFV17D yellow fever vaccine. The CDR3 runs from the conserved cysteine through the conserved F or W. The D gene is left open where the match is weak. Clone size appears in some rows only: once, few, many, or a class for an expanded clone.

J gene | V gene | D gene | clone size | CDR3 protein | CDR3 DNA
TRBJ1-5 | TRBV15 | TRBD1 | - | CATSRPGQGNQPQHF | TGTGCCACCAGCAGACCGGGACAGGGCAATCAGCCCCAGCATTTT
TRBJ2-3 | TRBV29-1 | TRBD2 | many | CSVEEPSGAYTDTQYF | TGCAGCGTTGAAGAACCTAGCGGGGCTTACACAGATACGCAGTATTTT
TRBJ2-3 | TRBV9 | - | - | CASSTSGGRSTDTQYF | TGTGCCAGCAGCACATCGGGGGGCCGTAGCACAGATACGCAGTATTTT
TRBJ2-2 | TRBV2 | - | few | CASTSVEGGELFF | TGTGCCAGCACGTCGGTAGAAGGCGGGGAGCTGTTTTTT
TRBJ2-4 | TRBV7-9 | - | many | CASSLVGQGVYIQYF | TGTGCCAGCAGCTTAGTAGGTCAGGGAGTATACATTCAGTACTTC
TRBJ2-1 | TRBV10-3 | TRBD2 | few | CAISDGLAGGTNEQFF | TGTGCCATCAGTGACGGACTAGCGGGGGGTACTAATGAGCAGTTCTTC
TRBJ1-4 | TRBV7-9 | TRBD1 | - | CASSGTGDEKLFF | TGTGCCAGCAGCGGGACAGGGGACGAAAAACTGTTTTTT
TRBJ1-2 | TRBV20-1 | TRBD1 | few | CSATDRVYGYTF | TGCAGTGCTACGGACAGGGTCTATGGCTACACCTTC
TRBJ1-1 | TRBV10-2 | - | - | CASSETLGRDTEAFF | TGCGCCAGCAGTGAGACCCTGGGGCGAGACACTGAAGCTTTCTTT
TRBJ2-6 | TRBV5-1 | - | - | CASSSITPLVYSGANVLTF | TGCGCCAGCAGCTCAATTACCCCTCTCGTTTACTCTGGGGCCAACGTCCTGACTTTC
TRBJ2-1 | TRBV6-5 | TRBD2 | many | CASSYGGGSNEQFF | TGTGCCAGCAGTTACGGCGGGGGATCGAATGAGCAGTTCTTC
TRBJ2-2 | TRBV2 | - | many | CASSDGRELTGELFF | TGTGCCAGCAGTGACGGCAGGGAACTCACCGGGGAGCTGTTTTTT
TRBJ2-2 | TRBV20-1 | TRBD2 | - | CSARGLAGVGGELFF | TGCAGTGCACGGGGACTAGCGGGGGTAGGCGGGGAGCTGTTTTTT
TRBJ1-1 | TRBV4-3 | - | many | CASSQDLMGQEAFF | TGCGCCAGCAGCCAAGATCTAATGGGGCAAGAAGCTTTCTTT
TRBJ2-5 | TRBV4-3 | TRBD2 | few | CASSQDRGGRATQYF | TGCGCCAGCAGCCAAGATCGGGGAGGGCGGGCGACCCAGTACTTC
TRBJ2-7 | TRBV7-9 | TRBD1 | - | CASSRGQGYEQYF | TGTGCCAGCAGCCGCGGACAGGGCTACGAGCAGTACTTC
TRBJ1-1 | TRBV10-3 | - | - | CAIGREDTEAFF | TGTGCCATCGGGAGGGAGGACACTGAAGCTTTCTTT
TRBJ2-7 | TRBV11-1 | TRBD1 | - | CASSMTGAYELYF | TGTGCCAGCAGCATGACAGGGGCCTACGAGCTGTACTTC
TRBJ1-4 | TRBV20-1 | - | few | CSAPGPGNFEGEKLFF | TGCAGTGCGCCCGGGCCGGGGAATTTTGAGGGGGAAAAACTGTTTTTT
TRBJ2-1 | TRBV20-1 | TRBD1 | few | CSAITGVSYNEQFF | TGCAGTGCTATCACAGGGGTCTCTTACAATGAGCAGTTCTTC
TRBJ1-6 | TRBV9 | - | many | CASSVGLFNSPLHF | TGTGCCAGCAGCGTAGGGCTTTTTAATTCACCCCTCCACTTT
TRBJ2-7 | TRBV5-1 | TRBD1 | - | CASSTGQDPYEQYF | TGCGCCAGCAGCACGGGACAGGATCCCTACGAGCAGTACTTC
TRBJ2-1 | TRBV5-6 | - | - | CASSSANNEQFF | TGTGCCAGCAGCTCGGCCAACAATGAGCAGTTCTTC
TRBJ1-4 | TRBV5-1 | - | few | CASSRTGATNEKLFF | TGCGCCAGCAGTCGGACTGGGGCAACTAATGAAAAACTGTTTTTT
TRBJ1-1 | TRBV7-9 | TRBD1 | few | CASSTRQGMNTEAFF | TGTGCCAGCAGCACCCGACAGGGGATGAACACTGAAGCTTTCTTT
TRBJ2-5 | TRBV7-9 | TRBD1 | many | CASSPSPTGQETQYF | TGTGCCAGCAGCCCTTCCCCGACAGGGCAAGAGACCCAGTACTTC
TRBJ2-5 | TRBV19 | TRBD1 | - | CASSTTGGQETQYF | TGTGCCAGTAGTACCACAGGGGGCCAAGAGACCCAGTACTTC
TRBJ2-5 | TRBV7-2 | TRBD1 | few | CASSFYKGAGETQYF | TGTGCCAGCAGCTTCTACAAGGGGGCAGGGGAGACCCAGTACTTC
TRBJ1-2 | TRBV4-1 | - | - | CASSQGYRDGYTF | TGCGCCAGCAGCCAAGGATATAGGGATGGCTACACCTTC
TRBJ1-2 | TRBV4-3 | - | - | CASSQERGGYGYTF | TGCGCCAGCAGCCAAGAAAGGGGGGGATATGGCTACACCTTC
TRBJ1-1 | TRBV3-1 | TRBD1 | - | CASSRDRGRDTEAFF | TGTGCCAGCAGCCGAGACAGGGGAAGGGACACTGAAGCTTTCTTT
TRBJ2-1 | TRBV6-2/TRBV6-3 | - | few | CASRLRDEPYNEQFF | TGTGCCAGCAGGCTCCGGGACGAGCCCTACAATGAGCAGTTCTTC
TRBJ2-2 | TRBV4-1 | - | few | CASSQSPRINTGELFF | TGCGCCAGCAGCCAATCTCCGAGAATTAACACCGGGGAGCTGTTTTTT
TRBJ2-7 | TRBV2 | - | many | CASSDPPYEQYF | TGTGCCAGCAGCGACCCCCCCTACGAGCAGTACTTC
TRBJ2-1 | TRBV20-1 | - | many | CSARDEQFF | TGCAGTGCTAGGGATGAGCAGTTCTTC
TRBJ1-1 | TRBV29-1 | TRBD1 | many | CSVGTGASEAFF | TGCAGCGTTGGGACAGGGGCTTCAGAAGCTTTCTTT
TRBJ2-5 | TRBV3-1 | - | few | CASSQDFRGIQETQYF | TGTGCCAGCAGCCAAGACTTTAGAGGGATCCAAGAGACCCAGTACTTC
TRBJ2-3 | TRBV20-1 | - | many | CSASGVALSTDTQYF | TGCAGTGCTAGTGGGGTCGCCCTTAGCACAGATACGCAGTATTTT
TRBJ2-3 | TRBV2 | TRBD2 | few | CASTPGGGLAGDTQYF | TGTGCCAGCACGCCGGGGGGGGGACTAGCAGGCGATACGCAGTATTTT
TRBJ1-1 | TRBV10-1 | - | - | CASSEGRTGGVVEAFF | TGCGCCAGCAGTGAGGGGAGGACTGGGGGCGTCGTTGAAGCTTTCTTT
TRBJ2-6 | TRBV3-1 | TRBD2 | - | CASSPLLWGGRSGANVLTF | TGTGCCAGCAGCCCCCTCCTGTGGGGGGGGAGGTCTGGGGCCAACGTCCTGACTTTC
TRBJ2-7 | TRBV6-2/TRBV6-3 | - | - | CASSLRDEQYF | TGTGCCAGCAGTTTAAGGGACGAGCAGTACTTC
TRBJ2-5 | TRBV12-5 | TRBD1 | - | CASGPPGQGFYLQYF | TGTGCTAGTGGTCCACCGGGACAGGGTTTTTATCTCCAGTACTTC
TRBJ2-7 | TRBV13 | - | - | CASSPPGTRGEQYF | TGTGCCAGCAGCCCTCCCGGGACTCGGGGCGAGCAGTACTTC
TRBJ1-4 | TRBV12-3/TRBV12-4 | TRBD1 | - | CASGPGTGDEKLFF | TGTGCCAGCGGCCCCGGGACAGGGGATGAAAAACTGTTTTTT
TRBJ2-1 | TRBV7-2 | TRBD2 | many | CASSPWTSGGGEQFF | TGTGCCAGCAGCCCTTGGACTAGCGGGGGGGGTGAGCAGTTCTTC